Described below is a single T cell receptor (beta chain) sequence and its context. The data were taken from a study of T cell changes during pregnancy in multiple sclerosis. Sequencing was performed with immunoSEQ multiplex PCR; in TCRdb, only in-frame clones are kept and a portion is missing. This repertoire shows over 35,000 clones, roughly nine tenths found once; its top ten account for around 1.3%. The CDR3 extends over 13 amino acids. Germline CDR1 reads SGHRS; CDR2 reads YFSETQ. V lost 0 bases, J lost 4 bases, and 5 bases lay in between. This chain uses TRBV5-1 with TRBJ1-3; D may be TRBD1 (5 bases). Here the sequenced sample was peripheral blood, taken before pregnancy. This TCR was recovered from a female donor with multiple sclerosis, enrolled in a pregnancy study. CDR3 loop: CASSLGQGNTIYF. As DNA, the CDR3 is TGCGCCAGCAGCTTGGGACAGGGAAACACCATATATTTT.